A selection of T cell receptor beta chains follows, all from one sample in a study of blood T cells in healthy people across ages. MiXCR, run by TCRdb on the 5' RACE reads, gives a single entry per CDR3 protein. The sample consists of over 1,500,000 distinct CDR3 sequences, 49% of them appearing once. The material sequenced was blood. Source of these receptors: a woman aged 40 to 49 in good health. Each CDR3 is given with its conserved first and last residue. The D gene is left open where the match is weak. Size is stated for part of the rows, as once, few or many counts, or as a class when the clone is expanded.

TRBD1,NA,TRBJ1-2,TRBV29-1,CSVPIPGGNGYTF
NA,NA,TRBJ2-5,TRBV20-1,CSATVRETQYF
NA,few,TRBJ2-5,TRBV28,CASGGSGQETQYF
NA,NA,TRBJ2-1,TRBV7-2,CASTGFGRNEQFF
NA,few,TRBJ2-6,TRBV28,CASNPYRAGANVLTF
NA,few,TRBJ2-7,TRBV7-6,CASSPHRDSYEQYF
TRBD1,many,TRBJ1-4,TRBV7-9,CASSHLTGTNEKLFF
NA,NA,TRBJ2-5,TRBV15,CATSRPMREQYF
TRBD1,few,TRBJ2-7,TRBV11-2,CASSLTFGQGVVYEQYF
NA,few,TRBJ2-7,TRBV6-2/TRBV6-3,CASSYSLQAPPYEQYF
NA,NA,TRBJ2-5,TRBV11-2,CASSPQASGWTQYF
NA,NA,TRBJ2-7,TRBV7-2,CASSFGGGSYGQYF
TRBD2,NA,NA,TRBV6-5,CASSTAGNPYEQYF
TRBD1,NA,TRBJ2-7,TRBV28,CASSLDRTGDYEQYF
NA,few,TRBJ2-5,TRBV7-6,CASSIPRGQETQYF
NA,NA,TRBJ1-2,TRBV5-5,CASSLSGTQGSNYGYTF
TRBD2,NA,TRBJ2-5,TRBV20-1,CSAISSGGETQYF
NA,few,TRBJ2-1,TRBV4-2,CASSQRRNEQFF
NA,NA,TRBJ2-5,TRBV5-4,CASSSEGGLWETQYF
TRBD1,few,TRBJ1-2,TRBV15,CATSERRTGVIYGYTF
TRBD1,many,TRBJ1-2,TRBV27,CASSLQQGNYGYTF
TRBD1,NA,TRBJ2-3,TRBV20-1,CSARDREKSTDTQYF
NA,NA,TRBJ2-1,TRBV4-2,CASSRRGAESYNEQFF
NA,NA,TRBJ2-4,TRBV28,CASSFGHNIQYF
NA,NA,TRBJ1-1,TRBV7-9,CASSLLGGVGSGTEAFF
NA,NA,TRBJ1-2,TRBV19,CASSRDSGGGYGYTF
TRBD2,NA,TRBJ2-7,TRBV12-3/TRBV12-4,CASSSTLAGEQYF
NA,few,TRBJ2-1,TRBV9,CASSVVSIPSYNEQFF
NA,NA,TRBJ1-3,TRBV4-2,CASSQGEDKRNTIYF
TRBD2,NA,TRBJ2-3,TRBV3-1,CASSQGEGESDTQYF
NA,NA,TRBJ2-5,TRBV7-9,CASTMQAETQYF
TRBD1,few,TRBJ1-2,TRBV2,CASSTGTGTNYGYTF
NA,NA,NA,TRBV27,CASSLSTESEQYF
TRBD2,NA,TRBJ2-3,TRBV9,CASSLGTSGGGLDTQYF
TRBD1,once,TRBJ2-6,TRBV6-2/TRBV6-3,CASRYYLTGGAGANVLTF
NA,NA,TRBJ2-5,TRBV18,CASSPYPQGETQYF
NA,NA,TRBJ2-4,TRBV4-2,CASSQDWNREGGIQYF
NA,few,TRBJ2-1,TRBV20-1,CSARDRAGASAGNEQFF
NA,few,TRBJ2-3,TRBV20-1,CSRAGGTDTQYF
TRBD2,NA,TRBJ2-7,TRBV4-2,CASSSRPGASGVSYEQYF
TRBD1,few,TRBJ2-3,TRBV28,CASSKWDRGEDTQYF
NA,few,TRBJ2-6,TRBV5-1,CASTWSASGANVLTF
NA,NA,TRBJ1-5,TRBV20-1,CSARNSLNQPQHF
NA,NA,TRBJ2-7,TRBV12-1,CANPLTVGALYEQYF
TRBD1,NA,TRBJ2-1,TRBV7-4,CASSRPGQGFFNEQFF
NA,NA,NA,TRBV12-3/TRBV12-4,CASSLRGQVNNEQYF
TRBD1,NA,TRBJ2-3,TRBV5-1,CASSLEGATTDTQYF
NA,NA,TRBJ1-4,TRBV7-9,CASSLPGPSEKLFF